Below are 2 T cell receptor beta chains sequenced from a single sample in a study of cytomegalovirus exposure and HLA in healthy donors (dated by TCRdb to about 2017). Library method: the immunoSEQ multiplex PCR assay. For the multiplex PCR, a mixture combining 60 forward primers for TCR Vbeta segments and 13 reverse primers for TCR Jbeta segments was used. Entries here come from immuneACCESS through TCRdb and include only in-frame sequences with V and J called. Some clones fail to appear in such tables; in the studies checked, an unresolved V gene covers under half of the shortfall, and the cause of the remainder is unknown. For this sample there are just over 200,000 clones; around four fifths appear just once. The top ten clones comprise 2.7% of the sample. Sequenced input: PBMCs. These TCRs come from a woman aged 40 to 50 in good health and CMV-seronegative.

This clone has only one observation. This chain uses TRBV2 with TRBJ1-4; D might be TRBD1 (6 bases). CDR1 and CDR2 (germline): SNHLY, FYNNEI. The CDR3 runs 12 residues. V gave up 6 bases and J gave up 5 bases, with 7 bases separating them. The CDR3 protein is CASRGQNEKLFF. The DNA for the CDR3 is TGTGCCAGCAGGGGACAAAATGAAAAACTGTTTTTT.

V usage is TRBV4-1 and J usage is TRBJ2-2, with TRBD2 matching over 9 bases. Per germline, CDR1 MGHRA and CDR2 YSYEKL. V shed 1 base and J 3 bases; nucleotides not matched to a gene: 15. This CDR3 has 20 amino acids. This chain's CDR3 is CASSQGLFVREGTDTGELFF. CDR3 bases: TGCGCCAGCAGCCAAGGTTTGTTTGTGCGGGAGGGGACTGACACCGGGGAGCTGTTTTTT.